The text below deals with one T cell receptor beta chain. The sample comes from a study of blood T cell repertoires in COVID-19. The junction had 1 base not matched to a gene; V was cut back by 5 bases and J by 2 bases. The CDR3 consists of 13 residues. Germline V CDR1 and CDR2: KGHSH, LQKENI. TCRdb's copy holds only in-frame clones and misses some; the assay was immunoSEQ multiplex PCR. The table includes 30,000 to 40,000 clones, 90% detected once. V and J are TRBV18 and TRBJ2-7, with 9 bases matching TRBD1. Sequencing was performed on peripheral blood. The receptor was derived from a man between 60 and 70 years old with active or convalescent COVID-19. The CDR3 spells CASSRTGAYEQYF. As DNA, the CDR3 is TGTGCCAGCTCAAGGACAGGGGCCTACGAGCAGTACTTC.